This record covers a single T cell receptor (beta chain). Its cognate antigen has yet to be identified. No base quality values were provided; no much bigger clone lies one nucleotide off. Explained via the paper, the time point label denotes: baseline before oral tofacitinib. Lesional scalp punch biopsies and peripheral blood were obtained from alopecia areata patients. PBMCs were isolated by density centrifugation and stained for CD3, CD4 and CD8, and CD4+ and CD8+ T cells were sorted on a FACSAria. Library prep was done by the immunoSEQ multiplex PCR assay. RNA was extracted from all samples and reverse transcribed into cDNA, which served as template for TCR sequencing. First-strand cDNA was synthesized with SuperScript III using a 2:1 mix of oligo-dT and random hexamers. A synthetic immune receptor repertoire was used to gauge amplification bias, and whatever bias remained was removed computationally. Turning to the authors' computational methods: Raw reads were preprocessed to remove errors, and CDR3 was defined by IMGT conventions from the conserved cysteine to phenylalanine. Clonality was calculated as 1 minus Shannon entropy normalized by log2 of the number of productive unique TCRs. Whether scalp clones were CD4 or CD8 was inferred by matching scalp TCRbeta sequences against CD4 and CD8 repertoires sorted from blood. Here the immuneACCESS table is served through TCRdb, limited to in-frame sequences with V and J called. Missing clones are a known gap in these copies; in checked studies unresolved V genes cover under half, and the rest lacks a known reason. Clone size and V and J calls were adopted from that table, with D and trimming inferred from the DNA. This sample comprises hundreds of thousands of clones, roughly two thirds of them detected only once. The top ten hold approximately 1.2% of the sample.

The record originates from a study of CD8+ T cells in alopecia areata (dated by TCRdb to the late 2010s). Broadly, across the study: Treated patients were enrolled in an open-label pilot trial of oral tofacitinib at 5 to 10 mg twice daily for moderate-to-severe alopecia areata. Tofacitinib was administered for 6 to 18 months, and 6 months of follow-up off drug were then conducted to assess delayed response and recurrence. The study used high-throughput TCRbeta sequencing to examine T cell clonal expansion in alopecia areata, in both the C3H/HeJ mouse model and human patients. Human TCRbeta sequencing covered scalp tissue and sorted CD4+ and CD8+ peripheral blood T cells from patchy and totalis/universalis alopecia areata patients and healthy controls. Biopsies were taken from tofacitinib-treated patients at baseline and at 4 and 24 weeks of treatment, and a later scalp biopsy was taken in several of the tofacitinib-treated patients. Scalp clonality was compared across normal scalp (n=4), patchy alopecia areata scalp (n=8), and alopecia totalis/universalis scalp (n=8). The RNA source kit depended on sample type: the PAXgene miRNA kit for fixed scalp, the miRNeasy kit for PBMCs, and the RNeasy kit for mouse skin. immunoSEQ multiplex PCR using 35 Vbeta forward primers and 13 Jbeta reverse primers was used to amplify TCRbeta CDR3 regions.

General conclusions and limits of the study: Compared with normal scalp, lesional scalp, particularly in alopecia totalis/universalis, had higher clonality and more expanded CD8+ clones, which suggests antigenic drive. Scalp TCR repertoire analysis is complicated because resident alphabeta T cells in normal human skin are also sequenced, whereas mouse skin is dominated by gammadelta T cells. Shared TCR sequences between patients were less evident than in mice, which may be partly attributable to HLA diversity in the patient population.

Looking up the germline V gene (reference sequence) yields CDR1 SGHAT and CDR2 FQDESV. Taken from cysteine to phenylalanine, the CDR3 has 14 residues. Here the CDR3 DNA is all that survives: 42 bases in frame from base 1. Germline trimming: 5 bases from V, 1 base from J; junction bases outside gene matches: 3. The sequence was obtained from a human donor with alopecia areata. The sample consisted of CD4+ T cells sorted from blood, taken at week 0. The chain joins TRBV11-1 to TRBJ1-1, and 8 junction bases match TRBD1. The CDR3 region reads CASSQGQANTEAFF. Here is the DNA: TGTGCCAGCAGCCAGGGACAGGCGAACACTGAAGCTTTCTTT.